This T cell receptor (beta chain) appears in the sequencing data of a study of shared clonotypes between healthy human individuals. All donors were healthy HIV-negative adults lacking recent acute infections or vaccinations. This clone was seen a few times. Its antigen is unidentified. Regarding the study as a whole: The small donor group covered limited genetic and exposure diversity. Clonotype sharing among donors was expected to depend on sequencing depth.

This CDR3 has 15 residues. Unmatched junction bases numbered 6, after V lost 4 bases and J lost 4 bases. CDR1 is MDHEN and CDR2 is SYDVKM in the germline V gene. Repertoires were generated with immunoSEQ multiplex PCR, while TCRdb's copy carries only in-frame clones and drops some. The sample lists approximately 740,000 clones, approximately 79% occurring once. The chain carries TRBV28 and TRBJ1-2, with 10 bases lining up with TRBD1. The sequenced sample was memory CD4+ T cells sorted from blood. Specified subset: CD45RA-negative fraction. The TCR was taken from a woman between 25 and 40 years old in good health. The DNA for the CDR3 is TGTGCCAGCAGTTCCGGGACAGGGGAGGGCTATGGCTACACCTTC. It is translated as CASSSGTGEGYGYTF.